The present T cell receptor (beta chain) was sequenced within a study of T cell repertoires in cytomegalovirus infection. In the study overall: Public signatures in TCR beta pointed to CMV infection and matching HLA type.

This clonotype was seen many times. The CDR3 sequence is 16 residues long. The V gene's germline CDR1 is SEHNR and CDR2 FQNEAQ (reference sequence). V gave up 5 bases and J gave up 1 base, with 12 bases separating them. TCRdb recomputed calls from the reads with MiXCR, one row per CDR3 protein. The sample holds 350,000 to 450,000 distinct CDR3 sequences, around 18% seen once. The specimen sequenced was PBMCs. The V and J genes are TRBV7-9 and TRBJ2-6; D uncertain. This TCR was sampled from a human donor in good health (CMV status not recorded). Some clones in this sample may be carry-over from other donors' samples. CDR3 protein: CASSPLKESGANVLTF. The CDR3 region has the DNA TGTGCCAGCAGCCCACTTAAAGAGTCTGGGGCCAACGTCCTGACTTTC.